This T cell receptor (beta chain) was identified during a study of shared clonotypes between healthy human individuals. Turning to the study itself: Researchers drew samples from a couple of women and three men aged 18 to 49.

Study results and limitations: Richness estimates generally favored naive over memory subsets. Sampling covered blood only; tissue repertoires likely differ.

At a deep level, the assay was run. Sequencing was performed with immunoSEQ multiplex PCR; in TCRdb, only in-frame clones are kept and a portion is missing. Of around 1,000,000 clones listed, approximately 75% are singletons. Unmatched junction bases numbered 8, after V lost 8 bases and J lost 10 bases. From germline, CDR1 is MNHEY and CDR2 SVGAGI. This CDR3 is 13 amino acids long. A remark on this clone: Its target is unknown.

The sequencing input was memory CD4+ T cells from PBMCs. The subset is: CD45RA-negative fraction. The chain has TRBV6-5 and TRBJ1-4, with TRBD1 matching over 9 bases. The clonotype originates from a man aged 18 to 30 in good health. Some clones in this sample may be carry-over from other donors' samples. The CDR3 here is CASQDRGEGKLFF. DNA for the CDR3: TGTGCCAGCCAGGACAGGGGAGAAGGAAAACTGTTTTTT.